This TCR beta chain was sequenced during a study of blood T cell repertoires in COVID-19. Study-wide background: The United States, Italy and Spain were the sources of the acute and convalescent COVID-19 samples.

The germline CDR1 and CDR2 sequences are SNHLY and FYNNEI. This CDR3 contains 17 residues. The J segment lost 5 bases and the V segment lost 2 bases, leaving 9 bases of the junction unmatched. Per the original data handling: Scientists estimated how many nucleated cells there were by amplifying reference gene primers. The table came from immunoSEQ multiplex PCR; TCRdb's copy has only in-frame clones and leaves some out. The DNA gave D and trimming, while V, J and clone size come from that table. Of about 63,000 clones in the sample, around 84% were seen once. The chain couples TRBV2 to TRBJ2-1; TRBD2 aligns across 10 bases. This TCR was sampled from a human donor in a cohort sampled during active COVID-19. The sample taken for sequencing was peripheral blood. The CDR3 spells CASSEPVERGGNNEQFF. Written as DNA, the CDR3 is TGTGCCAGCAGTGAACCCGTCGAGCGGGGGGGTAACAATGAGCAGTTCTTC.